This T cell receptor (beta chain) was documented in a study of blood T cell repertoires in COVID-19. As for the study in general: The United States, Italy and Spain were the sources of the acute and convalescent COVID-19 samples. Sources were T cells, B-cell-depleted T cells, or PBMCs; the material itself was cDNA or gDNA.

Which cohort a participant joined came from the clinical history participants gave. Authors' data handling: Reference gene primer amplification in the assay estimated nucleated cell counts. Profiled with immunoSEQ multiplex PCR; TCRdb holds only in-frame clones, not every one. That table supplies the V and J calls and clone size; D and trimming were determined from the DNA. The sample lists a few hundred thousand clones; around 89% were seen once. V lost 11 bases and J 6 bases, leaving 22 bases between the germline ends. Germline CDR1 is MNHEY and CDR2 is SVGAGI. This CDR3 contains 14 residues. In this sample, this clone turned up once.

The chain carries TRBV6-5 and TRBJ1-2, with a possible D match to TRBD1 (5 bases). The sequence derives from a man younger than 45 who had been exposed to COVID-19. Sequences were obtained from PBMCs or T cells enriched from blood (not recorded which). The CDR3 sequence: CAGELWGGSDGYTF. CDR3 bases: TGTGCCGGGGAGCTATGGGGGGGATCGGATGGCTACACCTTC.